The 5 T cell receptor beta chains below come from one sample, sequenced in a study of blood T cells in healthy people across ages. A second PCR of 7 to 11 cycles used a sample-barcoded 5' primer and a J-beta primer mix. From the 5' RACE reads, TCRdb called clonotypes with MiXCR, one entry per CDR3 protein. The sample lists 550,000 to 800,000 distinct CDR3 sequences, roughly 21% occurring once. Sequencing was performed on blood. The receptors come from a man between 70 and 80 years old in good health.

The V gene is TRBV12-3 or TRBV12-4, the J gene TRBJ2-3; D unresolved. Deletions cut 3 bases from V and 2 bases from J, with 12 bases between. The CDR3 covers 15 residues. The CDR3 spells CASSFLGPPTDTQYF. DNA of the CDR3: TGTGCCAGCAGTTTTTTAGGGCCTCCCACAGATACGCAGTATTTT.

This clonotype came up a few times. The chain uses TRBV14 and TRBJ2-1, with unresolved D. Germline values: CDR1 SGHDN, CDR2 FVKESK. The CDR3 runs to 14 residues. Trimming stripped 3 bases from V and 5 bases from J, with 11 bases between. The CDR3 nucleotides read TGTGCCAGCAGCCAGGTTATAACGGACAATGAGCAGTTCTTC. Protein: CASSQVITDNEQFF. The full variable domain, in which reference TRBV14 and TRBJ2-1 provide the parts outside the CDR3, is EAGVTQFPSHSVIEKGQTVTLRCDPISGHDNLYWYRRVMGKEIKFLLHFVKESKQDESGMPNNRFLAERTGGTYSTLKVQPAELEDSGVYFCASSQVITDNEQFFGPGTRLTVL.

This chain joins TRBV28 and TRBJ1-2; the match to TRBD1 covers 8 bases. From germline, CDR1 is MDHEN and CDR2 SYDVKM. The CDR3 loop spans 15 amino acids. Losses at the gene ends were 5 bases for V and 5 bases for J; bases not matched to a gene: 10. DNA of the CDR3: TGTGCCAGCAGTCTGACCGGGACAGGCGGGTATGGCTACACCTTC. Protein: CASSLTGTGGYGYTF.

The chain links TRBV20-1 to TRBJ2-5; 8 nucleotides match TRBD2. V trimming: 4 bases; J trimming: 3 bases; junction bases outside the gene matches: 7. The CDR3 spans 14 residues. CDR1 DFQATT and CDR2 SNEGSKA come from the germline V gene (reference sequence). The CDR3 DNA reads TGCAGTGCTAAGACAAGCGGGAGAAAAGAGACCCAGTACTTC. Protein product: CSAKTSGRKETQYF.

The chain combines TRBV9 with TRBJ2-3, with 8 bases that match TRBD2. CDR1 is SGDLS, CDR2 YYNGEE, per germline. The trim removed 0 bases at V and 4 bases at J, leaving 4 bases unmatched. The CDR3 length is 15 residues. The CDR3 here is CASSVAGGVPDTQYF. The CDR3, as DNA: TGTGCCAGCAGCGTAGCGGGAGGGGTCCCAGATACGCAGTATTTT.